This is a list of T cell receptor beta chains from one sample in a study of shared clonotypes between healthy human individuals. Repertoires were generated with immunoSEQ multiplex PCR, while TCRdb's copy carries only in-frame clones and drops some. Here the sample spans more than 450,000 clones, approximately 79% being singletons. Sequencing was carried out using PBMCs. The receptors come from a woman between 40 and 55 years old in good health. Some clones in this sample may be carry-over from other donors' samples. The CDR3 runs from the conserved cysteine through the conserved F or W. A D gene is named only where the DNA matches it firmly. Some rows have no size entry. The others give once, few or many, or a class for an expanded clone.

CDR3 protein	CDR3 DNA	V gene	J gene	clone size	D gene
CASRDLVGGKAFF	TGTGCCAGCAGGGACCTCGTTGGGGGAAAAGCTTTCTTT	TRBV6-1	TRBJ1-1	few	.
CASSETGMVQPQHF	TGTGCCAGCAGCGAGACAGGGATGGTTCAGCCCCAGCATTTT	TRBV27	TRBJ1-5	.	TRBD1
CASSLKETQYF	TGTGCCAGCAGCCTAAAAGAGACCCAGTACTTC	TRBV7-9	TRBJ2-5	many	.
CASYSRGSGGRNEQYF	TGTGCCAGCTACTCAAGGGGCTCCGGGGGTCGGAACGAGCAGTACTTC	TRBV28	TRBJ2-7	few	.
CASSPGQGEDQANTGELFF	TGTGCCAGCAGCCCCGGACAGGGTGAGGATCAAGCCAACACCGGGGAGCTGTTTTTT	TRBV21-1	TRBJ2-2	.	.
CASTSSGGQPQHF	TGTGCCAGCACAAGTTCTGGGGGTCAGCCCCAGCATTTT	TRBV2	TRBJ1-5	.	.
CASSFEGTTWDF	TGTGCCAGCAGTTTCGAAGGGACCACTTGGGATTTT	TRBV6-6	TRBJ2-3	.	.
CASSYTRPGANVLTF	TGTGCCAGCAGTTACACAAGGCCCGGGGCCAACGTCCTGACTTTC	TRBV6-6	TRBJ2-6	many	.
CASSLGPGYNEQFF	TGCGCCAGCAGCTTGGGTCCGGGCTACAATGAGCAGTTCTTC	TRBV5-1	TRBJ2-1	.	.
CASSPGSGEAFF	TGTGCCAGCAGCCCGGGTAGTGGTGAAGCTTTCTTT	TRBV5-8	TRBJ1-1	once	.
CASSQDGQGNTEAFF	TGCGCCAGCAGCCAAGATGGACAGGGGAACACTGAAGCTTTCTTT	TRBV4-3	TRBJ1-1	.	TRBD1
CASSVMGAPNEKLFF	TGTGCCAGCAGCGTCATGGGGGCCCCGAATGAAAAACTGTTTTTT	TRBV9	TRBJ1-4	.	.
CASSLSGGSGSPYNEQFF	TGCGCCAGCAGCTTGTCCGGGGGTAGCGGGAGTCCCTACAATGAGCAGTTCTTC	TRBV5-1	TRBJ2-1	.	TRBD2
CASSLDGRGAYEQYF	TGCGCCAGCAGCTTGGATGGTAGGGGGGCCTACGAGCAGTACTTC	TRBV5-1	TRBJ2-7	.	.